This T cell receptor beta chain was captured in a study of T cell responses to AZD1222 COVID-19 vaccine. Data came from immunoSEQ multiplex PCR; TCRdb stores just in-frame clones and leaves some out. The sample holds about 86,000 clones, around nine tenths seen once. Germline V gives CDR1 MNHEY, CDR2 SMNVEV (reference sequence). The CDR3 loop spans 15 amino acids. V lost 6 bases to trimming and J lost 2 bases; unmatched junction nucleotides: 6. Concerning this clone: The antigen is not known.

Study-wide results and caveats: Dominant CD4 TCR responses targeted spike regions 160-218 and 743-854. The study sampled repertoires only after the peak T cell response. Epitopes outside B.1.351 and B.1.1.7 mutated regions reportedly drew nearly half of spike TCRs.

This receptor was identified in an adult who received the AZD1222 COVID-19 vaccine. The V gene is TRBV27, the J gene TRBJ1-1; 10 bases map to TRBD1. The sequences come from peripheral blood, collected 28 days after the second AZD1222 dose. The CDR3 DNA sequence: TGTGCCAGCAGCTCCGGGACAGGGGTTAACACTGAAGCTTTCTTT. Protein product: CASSSGTGVNTEAFF.